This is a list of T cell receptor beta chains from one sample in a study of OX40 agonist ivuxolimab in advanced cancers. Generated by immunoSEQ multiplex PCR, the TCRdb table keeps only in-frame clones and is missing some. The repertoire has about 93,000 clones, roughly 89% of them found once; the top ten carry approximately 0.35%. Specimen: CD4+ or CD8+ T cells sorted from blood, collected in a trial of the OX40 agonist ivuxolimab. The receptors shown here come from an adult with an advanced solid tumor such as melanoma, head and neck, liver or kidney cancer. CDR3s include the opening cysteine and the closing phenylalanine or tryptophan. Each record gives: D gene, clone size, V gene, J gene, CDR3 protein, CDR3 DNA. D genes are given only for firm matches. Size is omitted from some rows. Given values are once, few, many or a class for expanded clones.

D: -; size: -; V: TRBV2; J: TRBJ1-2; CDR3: CASSVGVSGYTF; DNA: TGTGCCAGCAGTGTAGGAGTTAGCGGCTACACCTTC
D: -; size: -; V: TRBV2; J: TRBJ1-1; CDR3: CASSEEGYTEAFF; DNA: TGTGCCAGCAGTGAAGAGGGGTATACTGAAGCTTTCTTT
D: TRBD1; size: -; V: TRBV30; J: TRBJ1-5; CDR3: CAWSATRQGTGNQPQHF; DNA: TGTGCCTGGAGTGCCACACGACAGGGTACAGGCAATCAGCCCCAGCATTTT
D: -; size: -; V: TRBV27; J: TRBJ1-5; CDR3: CASSLKGYTPQHF; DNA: TGTGCCAGCAGTTTAAAGGGATACACGCCCCAGCATTTT
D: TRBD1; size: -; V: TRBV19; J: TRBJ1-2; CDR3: CASSQTGGGYGYTF; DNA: TGTGCCAGTAGCCAGACAGGGGGCGGCTATGGCTACACCTTC
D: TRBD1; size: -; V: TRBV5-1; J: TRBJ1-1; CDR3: CASSLTTGTGGLRKNTEAFF; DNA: TGCGCCAGCAGCTTGACGACCGGGACAGGGGGTCTACGGAAGAACACTGAAGCTTTCTTT
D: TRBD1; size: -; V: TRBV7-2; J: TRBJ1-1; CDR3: CASSRDRVGTEAFF; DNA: TGTGCCAGCAGCCGGGACAGGGTAGGGACTGAAGCTTTCTTT
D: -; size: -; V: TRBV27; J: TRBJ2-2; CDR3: CASTTRVANTGELFF; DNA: TGTGCCAGCACTACTCGGGTCGCGAACACCGGGGAGCTGTTTTTT
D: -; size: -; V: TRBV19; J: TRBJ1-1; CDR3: CASSMYVWNTEAFF; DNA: TGTGCCAGTAGTATGTACGTCTGGAACACTGAAGCTTTCTTT
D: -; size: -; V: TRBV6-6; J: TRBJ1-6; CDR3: CASSRQATSLHF; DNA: TGTGCCAGCAGTCGACAGGCCACGTCCCTCCACTTT
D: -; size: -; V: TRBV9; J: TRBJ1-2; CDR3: CASSVEGPYGYTF; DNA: TGTGCCAGCAGCGTCGAGGGGCCCTATGGCTACACCTTC
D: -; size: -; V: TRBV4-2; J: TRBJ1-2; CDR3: CASSQEEGGNYGYTF; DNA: TGTGCCAGCAGCCAAGAAGAAGGGGGGAACTATGGCTACACCTTC
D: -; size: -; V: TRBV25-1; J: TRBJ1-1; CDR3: CASSTQGNTEAFF; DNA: TGTGCCAGCAGTACACAGGGAAACACTGAAGCTTTCTTT
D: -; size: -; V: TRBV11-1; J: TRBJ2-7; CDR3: CASSLASTGSYEQYF; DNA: TGTGCCAGCAGCTTAGCGTCTACAGGGTCGTACGAGCAGTACTTC
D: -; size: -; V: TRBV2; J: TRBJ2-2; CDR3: CASSELAGGELFF; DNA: TGTGCCAGCAGTGAACTAGCAGGTGGGGAGCTGTTTTTT
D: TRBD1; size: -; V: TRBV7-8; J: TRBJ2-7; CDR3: CASSSRQGRYEQYF; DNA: TGTGCCAGCAGCTCGCGACAGGGTCGGTACGAGCAGTACTTC
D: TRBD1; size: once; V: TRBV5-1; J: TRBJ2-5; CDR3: CASSLVGQQETQYF; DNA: TGCGCCAGCAGCTTGGTGGGACAGCAAGAGACCCAGTACTTC
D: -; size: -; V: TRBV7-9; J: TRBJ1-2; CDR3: CASRSQGLENGYTF; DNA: TGTGCCAGCCGCTCCCAGGGACTCGAGAATGGCTACACCTTC
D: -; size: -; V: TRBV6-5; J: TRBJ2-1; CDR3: CASAEWSGFYNEQFF; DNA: TGTGCCAGCGCCGAGTGGAGCGGATTTTACAATGAGCAGTTCTTC
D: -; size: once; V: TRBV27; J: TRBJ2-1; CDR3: CASSLGAFSYNEQFF; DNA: TGTGCCAGCAGTTTAGGGGCCTTCTCCTACAATGAGCAGTTCTTC
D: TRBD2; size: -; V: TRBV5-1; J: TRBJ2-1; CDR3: CASSVTSGNKNEQFF; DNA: TGCGCCAGCAGCGTGACTAGCGGGAATAAAAATGAGCAGTTCTTC
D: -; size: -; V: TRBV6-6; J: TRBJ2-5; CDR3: CASSYRDGETQYF; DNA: TGTGCCAGCAGTTACAGGGATGGGGAGACCCAGTACTTC
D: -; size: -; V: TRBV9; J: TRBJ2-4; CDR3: CASSVGRWENIQYF; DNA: TGTGCCAGCAGCGTAGGCAGGTGGGAAAACATTCAGTACTTC
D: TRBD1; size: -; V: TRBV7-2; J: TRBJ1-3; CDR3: CASSSGQGGGNTIYF; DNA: TGTGCCAGCAGCTCGGGACAGGGGGGAGGAAACACCATATATTTT
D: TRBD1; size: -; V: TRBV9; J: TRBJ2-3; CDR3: CASTKRGQGKTDTQYF; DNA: TGTGCCAGCACGAAGAGGGGGCAGGGAAAAACAGATACGCAGTATTTT
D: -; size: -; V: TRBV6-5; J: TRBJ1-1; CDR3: CASSYAWNTEAFF; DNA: TGTGCCAGCAGTTACGCTTGGAACACTGAAGCTTTCTTT
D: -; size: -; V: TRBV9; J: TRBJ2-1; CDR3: CASSSLEPRDEQFF; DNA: TGTGCCAGCAGCTCCCTAGAGCCGAGGGATGAGCAGTTCTTC
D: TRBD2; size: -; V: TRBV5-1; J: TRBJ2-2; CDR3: CASSFGGVTTGELFF; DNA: TGCGCCAGCAGCTTCGGGGGGGTCACCACCGGGGAGCTGTTTTTT
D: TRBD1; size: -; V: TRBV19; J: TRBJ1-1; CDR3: CASSLRGQGNRGTEAFF; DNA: TGTGCCAGTAGCCTCCGCGGACAGGGGAATCGGGGCACTGAAGCTTTCTTT
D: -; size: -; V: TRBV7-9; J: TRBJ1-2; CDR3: CASSSTLGRVDGYTF; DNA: TGTGCCAGCAGCTCGACACTGGGAAGGGTTGATGGCTACACCTTC
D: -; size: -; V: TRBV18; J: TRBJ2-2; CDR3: CASSPVRGEGAGELFF; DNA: TGTGCCAGCTCACCCGTTCGGGGTGAGGGCGCCGGGGAGCTGTTTTTT
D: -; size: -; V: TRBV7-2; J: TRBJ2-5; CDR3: CASSLQRGDSQETQYF; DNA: TGTGCCAGCAGCTTACAGAGAGGGGATAGTCAAGAGACCCAGTACTTC
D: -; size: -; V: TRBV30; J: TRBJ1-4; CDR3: CACRRDPRSEKLFF; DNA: TGTGCCTGCCGAAGGGACCCCCGGAGTGAAAAACTGTTTTTT
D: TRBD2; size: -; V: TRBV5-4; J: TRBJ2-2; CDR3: CASSSLTSGKAGELFF; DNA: TGTGCCAGCAGCTCCCTGACTAGCGGGAAGGCCGGGGAGCTGTTTTTT
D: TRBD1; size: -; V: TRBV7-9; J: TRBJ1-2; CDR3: CASSFGTGQDGYTF; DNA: TGTGCCAGCAGCTTCGGGACAGGGCAGGATGGCTACACCTTC
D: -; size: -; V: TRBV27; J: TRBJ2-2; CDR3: CASSFRPTGELFF; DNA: TGTGCCAGCAGTTTCAGGCCCACCGGGGAGCTGTTTTTT
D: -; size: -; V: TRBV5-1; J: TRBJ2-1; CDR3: CASSLARQVYSYNEQFF; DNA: TGCGCCAGCAGCTTGGCCCGGCAGGTCTACTCCTACAATGAGCAGTTCTTC
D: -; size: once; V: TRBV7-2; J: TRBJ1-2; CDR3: CASSVTGGAGYGYTF; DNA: TGTGCCAGCAGCGTTACTGGCGGGGCGGGCTATGGCTACACCTTC
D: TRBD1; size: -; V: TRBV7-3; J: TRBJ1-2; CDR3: CASSPIPGTGAGGYTF; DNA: TGTGCCAGCAGTCCCATACCAGGGACAGGGGCTGGTGGCTACACCTTC